These 29 T cell receptor beta chains share one sample of origin, sequenced in a study of OX40 agonist ivuxolimab in advanced cancers. Method: immunoSEQ multiplex PCR; TCRdb's copy keeps in-frame clones and lacks some. Of around 64,000 clones in the sample, 90% to 95% are singletons; the top ten hold more than 7.5%. Specimen: CD4+ or CD8+ T cells sorted from blood, collected in a trial of the OX40 agonist ivuxolimab. Receptors were obtained from an adult with an advanced solid tumor such as melanoma, head and neck, liver or kidney cancer.

V usage is TRBV6-4 and J usage is TRBJ2-1, with 14 bases fitting TRBD2. The germline CDR1 and CDR2 sequences are MRHNA and SNTAGT. The CDR3 consists of 15 residues. Unmatched junction bases numbered 6, after V lost 4 bases and J lost 10 bases. CDR3 protein: CASSASTSGGDEQFF. In nucleotides, the CDR3 is TGTGCCAGCAGTGCCTCGACTAGCGGGGGGGACGAGCAGTTCTTC.

The V and J genes are TRBV23-1 and TRBJ2-1; TRBD1 is a possible D gene (5 bases). TRBV23-1 is an ORF for which the function is uncertain. Trimming cost V 0 bases and J 12 bases, with 12 bases left between them. The CDR3 sequence is 13 residues long. The CDR3 nucleotides are TGCGCCAGCAGTCAATCAGACAGAGTGGGGCAGTTCTTC. It translates to CASSQSDRVGQFF.

CDR3 sequence: CSVGPAPPAGEQFF. The CDR3 DNA is TGCAGCGTGGGTCCGGCGCCACCTGCGGGTGAGCAGTTCTTC. V is TRBV29-1 and J is TRBJ2-1, with D maybe TRBD2 (5 bases). CDR3 length: 14 amino acids. Germline V gene sequence: CDR1 SQVTM, CDR2 ANQGSEA. Deletions cut 6 bases from V and 9 bases from J, with 21 bases between.

This sequence joins TRBV7-9 and TRBJ1-5; D unclear. Germline CDR1 and CDR2: SEHNR and FQNEAQ (reference sequence). V dropped 0 bases and J dropped 9 bases, with 9 bases sitting between them. The CDR3 is made up of 13 amino acids. This CDR3 reads CASSLALIWPQHF. Here the CDR3 DNA reads TGTGCCAGCAGCTTAGCGCTTATTTGGCCCCAGCATTTT.

V is TRBV9 and J is TRBJ1-1; 7 bases line up with TRBD1. Unmatched junction bases numbered 12, after V lost 3 bases and J lost 4 bases. The CDR3 is 16 residues long. Germline V CDR1 and CDR2: SGDLS, YYNGEE. CDR3 coding DNA: TGTGCCAGCAGCGATGACAGGGAGGGCTGGGGCACTGAAGCTTTCTTT. Translation: CASSDDREGWGTEAFF.

This clone was counted a single time. The rearrangement joins TRBV11-2 to TRBJ2-7; TRBD1 matches at 7 bases. Germline values: CDR1 SGHAT, CDR2 FQNNGV. This CDR3 has 16 amino acids. The V gene end was trimmed by 3 bases and the J gene end by 0 bases; junction bases not matched to a gene: 8. This chain's CDR3 is CASSFPRQGSSYEQYF. DNA for the CDR3: TGTGCCAGCAGCTTTCCGAGACAGGGTAGCTCCTACGAGCAGTACTTC.

This chain uses TRBV6-6 with TRBJ2-3; the D is unclear. V shed 8 bases and J shed 1 base, with 7 bases lying between them. The germline gives CDR1 MNHNY, CDR2 SVGAGI (reference sequence). The CDR3 is 12 amino acids. This CDR3 is CASRLGTDTQYF. The CDR3 nucleotides read TGTGCCAGCCGTTTGGGCACAGATACGCAGTATTTT.

On this clone itself: Distinct nucleotide sequences in the sample also encode this CDR3. The rearrangement links TRBV4-3 to TRBJ1-1; the match to TRBD1 covers 8 bases. V was clipped by 3 bases and J by 1 base; unmatched bases: 7. The CDR3 contains 16 residues. CDR1 is LGHNA, CDR2 YSLEER, per germline. The CDR3 loop reads CASSQDRVRGNTEAFF. The CDR3 nucleotides read TGCGCCAGCAGCCAGGACAGGGTGAGGGGGAACACTGAAGCTTTCTTT.

The V gene is TRBV21-1, the J gene TRBJ2-3; TRBD1, the D gene given by the table, was not confirmed from the DNA. TRBV21-1 constitutes a pseudogene. This CDR3 comprises 14 residues. Here the CDR3 DNA reads TGTGCCAGCAGCTCGCCAGGGAACGCAGATACGCAGTATTTT. As protein: CASSSPGNADTQYF.

This clone was seen only once. Here the CDR3 DNA reads TGTGCCAGCAGTTACGGGGAAACAGATACGCAGTATTTT. Its protein is CASSYGETDTQYF. V gene TRBV6-5 combines with J gene TRBJ2-3; D not resolved. The V end lost 2 bases, the J end lost 3 bases, and 6 bases lay between the germline ends. The CDR3 contains 13 residues. From germline, CDR1 is MNHEY and CDR2 SVGAGI.

In this sample, this clone turned up once. The V call is TRBV5-6, the J call TRBJ2-7; TRBD1 agrees at 9 bases. Germline values: CDR1 SGHDT, CDR2 YYEEEE. The CDR3 consists of 15 residues. Trimming took 4 bases from V and 3 from J; bases not matched to a gene: 8. The CDR3 region is CASSIGTGNIYEQYF. CDR3 in DNA: TGTGCCAGCAGCATCGGGACAGGGAATATCTACGAGCAGTACTTC.

The chain employs TRBV30 and TRBJ1-6, with a tentative D call TRBD1 (5 bases). Between the trimmed V and J ends, which lost 0 bases and 10 bases, there was a span of 16 bases. Germline V CDR1 and CDR2: GTSNPN, SVGIG (reference sequence). The CDR3 extends over 15 amino acids. CDR3 DNA: TGTGCCTGGAGTGTAACCCGGCAGGGATTCTCACCCCTCCACTTT. As protein: CAWSVTRQGFSPLHF.

J is TRBJ2-7 and V is TRBV13, with D unresolved. This CDR3 comprises 13 residues. The ends were cut back, 0 bases at V and 2 bases at J, with 5 bases in the middle. Germline-derived CDR1 and CDR2 are PRHDT and FYEKMQ (reference sequence). CDR3 nucleotide sequence: TGTGCCAGCAGCTTAGGGCTTACCTACGAGCAGTACTTC. It specifies CASSLGLTYEQYF.

Notes on this clone: This same CDR3 is encoded by further DNA sequences in the sample. The genes are TRBV12-5 and TRBJ1-1; no reliable D call. This CDR3 spans 12 amino acids. The V end was cut by 1 base, the J end by 5 bases, with 5 bases between. Germline V gene sequence: CDR1 LGHNT, CDR2 FRNRAP. The CDR3 sequence: CASGLGGTEAFF. The CDR3, as DNA: TGTGCTAGTGGTTTGGGAGGGACTGAAGCTTTCTTT.

The CDR3 loop reads CASSAPVGTGSPPLNYGYTF. The CDR3 DNA sequence: TGTGCCAGCAGCGCCCCGGTCGGGACAGGTTCCCCTCCACTGAACTATGGCTACACCTTC. The chain links TRBV9 to TRBJ1-2; TRBD1 agrees at 8 bases. Germline values: CDR1 SGDLS, CDR2 YYNGEE. This CDR3 spans 20 amino acids. The V gene end was trimmed by 3 bases and the J gene end by 2 bases; junction bases not matched to a gene: 21.

The CDR3 is CASSPGGGGVDEQYF. The CDR3 DNA sequence: TGTGCCAGCTCACCAGGCGGGGGCGGGGTCGACGAGCAGTACTTC. This sequence joins TRBV18 and TRBJ2-7, with D tentatively TRBD2 (7 bases). The CDR3 extends over 15 amino acids. Germline loops: CDR1 KGHSH, CDR2 LQKENI. The V and J ends lost 2 bases and 5 bases respectively, with 16 bases between them.

The rearrangement joins TRBV10-3 to TRBJ2-2; 10 bases map to TRBD2. Germline CDR1 and CDR2: ENHRY and SYGVKD. CDR3 length: 18 residues. V shed 0 bases, J shed 1 base, and the junction held 5 bases outside the gene matches. The CDR3 bases are TGTGCCATCAGTGAGTCGAGGGCTAGCGGGGGGAACACCGGGGAGCTGTTTTTT. Encoded protein: CAISESRASGGNTGELFF.

The V and J genes are TRBV7-9 and TRBJ1-1, with TRBD1 matching 8 bases. V lost 11 bases to trimming and J lost 5 bases; unmatched junction nucleotides: 10. Germline assignment: CDR1 SEHNR and CDR2 FQNEAQ (reference sequence). The CDR3 is 13 amino acids. CDR3 nucleotide sequence: TGTGCCGCCGGGCAGGGGGCCACGACTGAAGCTTTCTTT. Encoded protein: CAAGQGATTEAFF.

V gene TRBV19 combines with J gene TRBJ1-1, with D perhaps matching TRBD1 (6 bases). Germline CDR1 and CDR2: LNHDA and SQIVND (reference sequence). Trimming removed 5 bases at V and 5 bases at J, with 18 bases between. The CDR3 spans 15 residues. CDR3 bases: TGTGCCAGTAGTTACCTTCCAGGGGAGAGGACTGAAGCTTTCTTT. Amino acids: CASSYLPGERTEAFF. The full variable domain, its missing parts supplied by reference TRBV19 and TRBJ1-1, is DGGITQSPKYLFRKEGQNVTLSCEQNLNHDAMYWYRQDPGQGLRLIYYSQIVNDFQKGDIAEGYSVSREKKESFPLTVTSAQKNPTAFYLCASSYLPGERTEAFFGQGTRLTVV.

The chain combines TRBV5-6 with TRBJ2-1, with D possibly called TRBD1 or TRBD2 (5 bases each). This CDR3 has 12 residues. V shed 0 bases and J shed 8 bases, with 6 bases lying between them. Germline CDR1 is SGHDT and CDR2 is YYEEEE. The CDR3 DNA is TGTGCCAGCAGCTTGGGGGGGTATGAGCAGTTCTTC. It is translated as CASSLGGYEQFF.

The chain combines TRBV29-1 with TRBJ1-1; tentatively, D is TRBD1 (6 bases). The germline V and J ends were trimmed by 5 bases and 8 bases, with 12 bases remaining between them. The length of the CDR3 is 11 residues. The germline gives CDR1 SQVTM, CDR2 ANQGSEA. DNA of the CDR3: TGCAGCGTTTCAACAGGGTGGGAAGCTTTCTTT. Protein sequence: CSVSTGWEAFF.

The V and J genes are TRBV11-2 and TRBJ2-5, with a weak D call TRBD2 (6 bases). Germline assignment: CDR1 SGHAT and CDR2 FQNNGV. The CDR3 spans 11 residues. With 5 bases removed from V and 9 bases from J, the gap between germline ends came to 10 bases. CDR3 protein: CASSLWEAQYF. DNA for the CDR3: TGTGCCAGCAGCCTCTGGGAGGCCCAGTACTTC.

This clone was found once. The chain has TRBV6-4 and TRBJ2-2; TRBD2 matches at 12 bases. This CDR3 is built from 15 residues. J was trimmed by 6 bases and V by 3 bases; bases with no gene match: 2. CDR1 and CDR2 from the germline V gene are MRHNA and SNTAGT. For the CDR3, the DNA is TGTGCCAGCAGTGAGACTAGCGGGGGACCCGGGGAGCTGTTTTTT. Amino acids: CASSETSGGPGELFF.

The count of this clone is one. V usage is TRBV5-1 and J usage is TRBJ2-1, with 8 bases identical to TRBD2. Germline CDR1 SGHRS, CDR2 YFSETQ. This CDR3 has 14 residues. V dropped 3 bases and J dropped 6; count of bases not matched to a gene: 5. In DNA form, the CDR3 reads TGCGCCAGCAGCTCGACTAGCGAAAGCAATGAGCAGTTCTTC. Amino acid sequence: CASSSTSESNEQFF.

V usage is TRBV2 and J usage is TRBJ2-3; 8 bases match TRBD2. This CDR3 is built from 18 residues. The V segment lost 6 bases and the J segment 0 bases; nucleotides outside the gene matches: 14. Germline V lookup: CDR1 SNHLY, CDR2 FYNNEI. The CDR3 bases are TGTGCCAGCAGCCACATTCCCATAGCGGGGTCTAGCACAGATACGCAGTATTTT. It translates to CASSHIPIAGSSTDTQYF.

The CDR3 loop reads CASSASSQGAAGELFF. DNA of the CDR3: TGTGCCAGCAGCGCCTCATCACAGGGGGCTGCCGGGGAGCTGTTTTTT. V and J are TRBV9 and TRBJ2-2; 9 positions agree with TRBD1. Germline CDR1 reads SGDLS; CDR2 reads YYNGEE. This CDR3 spans 16 amino acids. After removal of 3 bases from V and 6 bases from J, the junction contained 9 bases not matched to a gene.

The chain joins TRBV19 to TRBJ1-5; D call uncertain. Trimming shortened V by 8 bases and J by 2 bases, and 7 bases separated the two germline ends. The CDR3 totals 12 residues. The germline V gene encodes CDR1 LNHDA and CDR2 SQIVND (reference sequence). CDR3 nucleotide sequence: TGTGCCAGTGGTTGGGGCAATCAGCCCCAGCATTTT. This encodes CASGWGNQPQHF.

The V gene is TRBV11-2, the J gene TRBJ2-7; D not certain. Trimming stripped 4 bases from V and 2 bases from J, with 6 bases between. CDR3 length: 12 residues. Germline V gene sequence: CDR1 SGHAT, CDR2 FQNNGV. The CDR3 reads CASSSLTYEQYF. As DNA, the CDR3 is TGTGCCAGCAGCTCTCTCACCTACGAGCAGTACTTC.

V and J are TRBV9 and TRBJ2-2; D remains unclear. This CDR3 contains 17 residues. Looked up from germline, CDR1 is SGDLS and CDR2 is YYNGEE. Trimming cost V 3 bases and J 0 bases, with 15 bases left between them. This CDR3 reads CASSARVTEPNTGELFF. As DNA, the CDR3 is TGTGCCAGCAGCGCCCGAGTGACGGAACCGAACACCGGGGAGCTGTTTTTT. Based on the CDR3 plus reference TRBV9 and TRBJ2-2, the full variable domain is DSGVTQTPKHLITATGQRVTLRCSPRSGDLSVYWYQQSLDQGLQFLIQYYNGEERAKGNILERFSAQQFPDLHSELNLSSLELGDSALYFCASSARVTEPNTGELFFGEGSRLTVL.